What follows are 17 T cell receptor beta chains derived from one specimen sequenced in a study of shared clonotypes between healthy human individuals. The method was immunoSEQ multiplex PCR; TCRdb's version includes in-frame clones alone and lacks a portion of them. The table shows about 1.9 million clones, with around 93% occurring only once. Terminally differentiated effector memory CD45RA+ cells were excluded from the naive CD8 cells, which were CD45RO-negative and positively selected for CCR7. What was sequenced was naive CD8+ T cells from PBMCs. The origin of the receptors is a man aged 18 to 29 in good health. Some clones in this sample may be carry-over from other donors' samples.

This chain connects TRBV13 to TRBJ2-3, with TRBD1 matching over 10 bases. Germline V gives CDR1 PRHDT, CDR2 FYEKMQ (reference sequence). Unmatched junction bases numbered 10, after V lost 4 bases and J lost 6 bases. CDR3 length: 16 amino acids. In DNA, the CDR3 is TGTGCCAGCAGCTCACGACAGGGGGCGAACTGGGATACGCAGTATTTT. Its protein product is CASSSRQGANWDTQYF.

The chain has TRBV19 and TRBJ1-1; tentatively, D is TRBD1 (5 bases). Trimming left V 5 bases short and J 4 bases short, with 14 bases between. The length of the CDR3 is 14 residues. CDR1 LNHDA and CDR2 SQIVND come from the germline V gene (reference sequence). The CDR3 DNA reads TGTGCCAGTAGTCCCTCGTGGGGGAGCACTGAAGCTTTCTTT. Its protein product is CASSPSWGSTEAFF.

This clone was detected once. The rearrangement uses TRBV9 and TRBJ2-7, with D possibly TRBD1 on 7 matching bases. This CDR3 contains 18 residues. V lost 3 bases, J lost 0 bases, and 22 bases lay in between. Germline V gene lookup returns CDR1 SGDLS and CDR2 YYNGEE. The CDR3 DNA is TGTGCCAGCAGCGATCCCCAGGGGGGCAGGGCGGACTCCTACGAGCAGTACTTC. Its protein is CASSDPQGGRADSYEQYF.

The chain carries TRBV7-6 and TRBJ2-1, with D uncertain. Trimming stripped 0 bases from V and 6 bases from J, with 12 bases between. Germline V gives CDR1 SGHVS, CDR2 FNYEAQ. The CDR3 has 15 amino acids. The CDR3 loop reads CASSLAPVGSNEQFF. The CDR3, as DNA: TGTGCCAGCAGCTTAGCCCCGGTGGGGTCCAATGAGCAGTTCTTC.

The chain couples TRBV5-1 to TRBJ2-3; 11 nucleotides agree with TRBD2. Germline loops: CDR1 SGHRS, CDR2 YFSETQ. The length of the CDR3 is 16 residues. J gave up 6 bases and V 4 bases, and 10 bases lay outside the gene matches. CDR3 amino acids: CASSGGTSGAYDTQYF. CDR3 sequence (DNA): TGCGCCAGCAGCGGCGGGACTAGCGGTGCATATGATACGCAGTATTTT.

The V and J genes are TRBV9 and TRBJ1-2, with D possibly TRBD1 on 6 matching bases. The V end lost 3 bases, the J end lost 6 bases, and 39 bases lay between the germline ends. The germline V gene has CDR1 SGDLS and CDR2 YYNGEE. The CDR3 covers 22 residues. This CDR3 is CASSGETGPLHTSTNGRDGYTF. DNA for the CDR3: TGTGCCAGCAGCGGAGAGACAGGACCACTACACACGTCTACAAATGGGAGGGATGGCTACACCTTC.

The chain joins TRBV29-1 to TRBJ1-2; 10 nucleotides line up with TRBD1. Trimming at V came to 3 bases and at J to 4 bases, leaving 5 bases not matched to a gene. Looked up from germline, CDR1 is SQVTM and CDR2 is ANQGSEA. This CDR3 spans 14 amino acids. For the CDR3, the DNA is TGCAGCGTTGACACGGGACAGGGGATCTATGGCTACACCTTC. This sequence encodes CSVDTGQGIYGYTF.

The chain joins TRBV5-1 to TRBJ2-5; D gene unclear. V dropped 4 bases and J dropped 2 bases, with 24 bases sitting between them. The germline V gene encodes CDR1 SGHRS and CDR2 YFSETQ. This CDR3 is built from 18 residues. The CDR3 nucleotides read TGCGCCAGCAGCGTCGGACCGTTGCGCGGACCTCCGCAAGAGACCCAGTACTTC. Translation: CASSVGPLRGPPQETQYF.

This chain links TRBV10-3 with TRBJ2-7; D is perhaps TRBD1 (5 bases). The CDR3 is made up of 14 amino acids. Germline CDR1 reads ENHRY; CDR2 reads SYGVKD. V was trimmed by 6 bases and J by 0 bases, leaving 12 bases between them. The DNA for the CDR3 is TGTGCCATCAGACCCGGACACGCCTCCTACGAGCAGTACTTC. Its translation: CAIRPGHASYEQYF.

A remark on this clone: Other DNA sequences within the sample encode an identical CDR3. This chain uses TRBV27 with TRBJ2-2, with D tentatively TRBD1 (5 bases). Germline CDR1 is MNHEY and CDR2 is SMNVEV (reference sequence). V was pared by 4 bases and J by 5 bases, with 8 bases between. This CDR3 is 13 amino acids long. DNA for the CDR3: TGTGCCAGCAGTTCAAGGGGTACCGGGGAGCTGTTTTTT. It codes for CASSSRGTGELFF.

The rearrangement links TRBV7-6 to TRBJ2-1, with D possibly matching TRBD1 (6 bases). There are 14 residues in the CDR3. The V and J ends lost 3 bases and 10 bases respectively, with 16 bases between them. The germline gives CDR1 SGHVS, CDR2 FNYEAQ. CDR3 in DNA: TGTGCCAGCAGCTTTATAGGACAGATTGGAGAGCAGTTCTTC. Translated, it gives CASSFIGQIGEQFF.

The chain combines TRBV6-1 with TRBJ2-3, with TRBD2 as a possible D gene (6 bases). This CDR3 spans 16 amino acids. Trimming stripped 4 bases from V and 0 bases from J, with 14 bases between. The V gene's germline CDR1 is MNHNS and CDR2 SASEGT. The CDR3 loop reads CASSAGLSPSTDTQYF. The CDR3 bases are TGTGCCAGCAGTGCAGGACTAAGCCCTAGCACAGATACGCAGTATTTT.

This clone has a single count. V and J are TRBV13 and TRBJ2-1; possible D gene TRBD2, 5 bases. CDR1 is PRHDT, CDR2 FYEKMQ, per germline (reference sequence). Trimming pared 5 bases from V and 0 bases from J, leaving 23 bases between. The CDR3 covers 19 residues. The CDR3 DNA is TGTGCCAGCAGCCCCCTGGCACTACTAGGCGAGAGCTCCTACAATGAGCAGTTCTTC. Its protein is CASSPLALLGESSYNEQFF.

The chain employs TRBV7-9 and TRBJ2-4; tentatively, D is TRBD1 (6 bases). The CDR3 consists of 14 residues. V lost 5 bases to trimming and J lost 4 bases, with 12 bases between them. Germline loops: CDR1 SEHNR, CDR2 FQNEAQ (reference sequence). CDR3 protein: CASSHRDKKNIQYF. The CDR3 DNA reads TGTGCCAGCAGCCACCGGGACAAAAAAAACATTCAGTACTTC.

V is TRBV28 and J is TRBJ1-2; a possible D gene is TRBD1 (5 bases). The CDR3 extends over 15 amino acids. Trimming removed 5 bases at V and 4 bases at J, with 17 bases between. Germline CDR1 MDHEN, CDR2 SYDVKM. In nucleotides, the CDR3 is TGTGCCAGCAGTCCGACTGCGGGGCCCACCTATGGCTACACCTTC. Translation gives CASSPTAGPTYGYTF.

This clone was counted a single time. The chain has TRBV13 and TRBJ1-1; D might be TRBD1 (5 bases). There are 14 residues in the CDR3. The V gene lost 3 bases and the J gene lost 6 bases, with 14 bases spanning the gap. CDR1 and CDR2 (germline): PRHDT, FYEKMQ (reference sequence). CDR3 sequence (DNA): TGTGCCAGCAGCTTTCGGGGGGAGAGCGCTGAAGCTTTCTTT. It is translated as CASSFRGESAEAFF.

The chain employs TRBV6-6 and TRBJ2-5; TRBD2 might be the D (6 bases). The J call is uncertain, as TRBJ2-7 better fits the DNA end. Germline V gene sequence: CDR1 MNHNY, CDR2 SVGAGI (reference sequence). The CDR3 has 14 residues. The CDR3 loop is CASSYAEGRREQYF. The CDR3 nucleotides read TGTGCCAGCAGTTACGCGGAGGGGCGGCGCGAGCAGTACTTC.